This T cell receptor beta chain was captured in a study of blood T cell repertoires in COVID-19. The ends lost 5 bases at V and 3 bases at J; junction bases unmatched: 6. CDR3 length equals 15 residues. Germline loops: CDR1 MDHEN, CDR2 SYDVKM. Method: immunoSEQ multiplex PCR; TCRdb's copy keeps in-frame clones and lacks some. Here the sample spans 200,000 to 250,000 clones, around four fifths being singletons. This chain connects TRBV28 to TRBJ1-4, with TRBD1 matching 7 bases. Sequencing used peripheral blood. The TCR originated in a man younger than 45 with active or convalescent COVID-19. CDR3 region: CASSQLTGSNEKLFF. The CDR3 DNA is TGTGCCAGCAGTCAACTGACAGGGTCTAATGAAAAACTGTTTTTT.